A selection of T cell receptor beta chains follows, all from one sample in a study of blood T cells in healthy people across ages. MiXCR, run by TCRdb on the 5' RACE reads, gives a single entry per CDR3 protein. The table includes hundreds of thousands of distinct CDR3 sequences, roughly 30% detected once. Sample: blood. The receptors derive from a woman older than 75 in good health. Each CDR3 is given with its conserved first and last residue.

TRBJ2-5	TRBV15	CATSRDRGAEETQYF
TRBJ2-5	TRBV3-1	CASSNGLAEETQYF
TRBJ1-2	TRBV4-3	CASSQARVEAYGYTF
TRBJ1-1	TRBV20-1	CSAPDRAVTEAFF
TRBJ2-5	TRBV4-3	CTSSPGLAGGQTQYF
.	TRBV5-6	CASSFGLAGSSYNEQYF
TRBJ2-3	TRBV28	CASSSPGTSADTQYF
TRBJ2-1	TRBV20-1	CSARPAGGLNEQFF
TRBJ1-1	TRBV27	CASSWARTMNTEAFF
TRBJ2-5	TRBV7-6	CASSLAGRYQETQYF
TRBJ2-3	TRBV5-1	CASSLGLAGIDTQYF
TRBJ2-3	TRBV12-5	CASGAGGRGADTQYF
TRBJ1-2	TRBV30	CAWSVGGQGAFGYTF
TRBJ1-2	TRBV6-1	CATTRGGTNYGYTF
TRBJ2-5	TRBV4-2	CASSQASTSVGTGETQYF
TRBJ1-4	TRBV20-1	CSAGRIINEKLFF
TRBJ2-7	TRBV6-1	CTSKGTGASGEQYF
TRBJ1-2	TRBV6-5	CAGSYSRNLGWGYTF
TRBJ1-6	TRBV10-2	CASSPGTMGGSPLHF
TRBJ2-1	TRBV30	CAWSVLVGLGEQFF
TRBJ1-2	TRBV20-1	CSDLNSDRCGYTF
TRBJ2-6	TRBV20-1	CNARTGYYDVLTF
TRBJ1-2	TRBV20-1	CSASETGVNYGYTF
TRBJ1-6	TRBV6-5	CASSYSGGGSPLHF
TRBJ1-2	TRBV6-2/TRBV6-3	CASSYRDTASFNYGYTF
TRBJ1-5	TRBV6-1	CASSDGVSNQPQHF
TRBJ2-7	TRBV4-2	CASSQAGTGFPYEQYF
TRBJ2-3	TRBV7-8	CACSFWGRGTDTQYF
TRBJ1-2	TRBV7-9	CASSSLGQGAYGYTF
TRBJ2-3	TRBV20-1	CSVRGWRGAYF
TRBJ1-2	TRBV12-3/TRBV12-4	CASSFLGGVGYTF
TRBJ2-7	TRBV15	CATSIDRGSYEQYF
.	TRBV20-1	CSARDDSSLYEQYF
TRBJ2-1	TRBV10-3	CAISRNAGTSGRGNEQFF
TRBJ2-7	TRBV7-2	CSTTTRYEQYF
TRBJ2-3	TRBV2	CASGGRNTQYF
TRBJ2-7	TRBV20-1	CSAAGGYSYEQYF
TRBJ1-1	TRBV20-1	CSARRSAREAFF
TRBJ2-1	TRBV6-6	CASRSSGGLGNEQFF
TRBJ1-6	TRBV7-2	CASSLHGGDSPLHF
TRBJ2-1	TRBV20-1	CSARGGLYNEQFF
TRBJ1-2	TRBV7-3	CASSLSKTGSGYTF
TRBJ2-7	TRBV4-2	CASSQQGQGPYEQYF
TRBJ2-7	TRBV6-2/TRBV6-3	CASSDRTSGTYEQYF
TRBJ2-7	TRBV7-2	CASSSQRGGLDEQYF
TRBJ2-3	TRBV4-2	CASSQETHSTDTQYF
TRBJ2-1	TRBV6-1	CASKGRGGLEQFF
TRBJ2-1	TRBV7-2	CASSLTGALYNEQFF
TRBJ2-7	TRBV7-2	CASSAGTSGRPGEQYF
TRBJ1-1	TRBV15	CATSSWTGDTEAFF
TRBJ2-3	TRBV7-3	CASSFGTNLGDTDTQYF
TRBJ2-6	TRBV18	CASLQGQFVSGANVLTF
TRBJ2-7	TRBV27	CASSSPGGGRYEQYF
TRBJ1-2	TRBV10-3	CAILQGTEGYTF
TRBJ1-1	TRBV5-5	CASSLFRGARTEAFF
TRBJ2-3	TRBV4-3	CASSQDVTSGEYTDTQYF
TRBJ1-2	TRBV20-1	CGARGGPLYDYTF
TRBJ1-2	TRBV5-1	CASSPSATGEVGYTF
TRBJ2-3	TRBV5-1	CASSPDRGYTDTQYF
TRBJ1-1	TRBV20-1	CSGRVGSTEAFF